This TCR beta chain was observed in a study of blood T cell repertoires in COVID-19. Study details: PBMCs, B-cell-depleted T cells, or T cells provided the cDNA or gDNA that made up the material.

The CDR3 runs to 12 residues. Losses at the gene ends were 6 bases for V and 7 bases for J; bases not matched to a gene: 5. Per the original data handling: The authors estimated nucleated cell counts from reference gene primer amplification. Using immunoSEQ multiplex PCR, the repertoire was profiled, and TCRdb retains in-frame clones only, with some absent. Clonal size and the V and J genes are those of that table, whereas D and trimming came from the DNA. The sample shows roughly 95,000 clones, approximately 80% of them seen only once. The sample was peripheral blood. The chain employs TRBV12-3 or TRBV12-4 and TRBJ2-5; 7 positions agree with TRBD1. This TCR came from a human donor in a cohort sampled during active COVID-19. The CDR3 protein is CASRSRQGTQYF. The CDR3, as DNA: TGTGCCAGCAGATCCCGACAGGGGACCCAGTACTTC.